This TCR beta chain was sequenced in a study of blood T cell repertoires in COVID-19 (dated by TCRdb to 2020 to 2021). Describing the broader study: Samples covering the acute and convalescent phases of COVID-19 were provided by collaborators in the United States, Italy and Spain. The material from the prospective study consisted of cDNA or gDNA derived from T cells, B-cell-depleted T cells, or PBMCs. The sample metadata nearly always contained a de-identified subject ID, COVID-19 status, age in years and sex. The repertoires were released in a freely available public database intended as a resource for research on the immune response to SARS-CoV-2. The dataset comprised deeply sampled blood TCRbeta repertoires from subjects exposed to, actively infected with, or recovered from COVID-19. HLA class I and class II types, where available, came from metadata supplied by the sample provider rather than from assay-based typing. The samples were drawn from the first 160 participants of the ongoing ImmuneRACE study and from about 1,200 subjects provided by 6 global collaborators. What the study reported, not specific to this receptor: The quantity of clinical and demographic metadata differed by source and by participant and was supplied without curation.

There are 15 amino acids in the CDR3, from cysteine to phenylalanine inclusive. Here the CDR3 DNA is all that survives: 45 bases in frame from base 1. CDR1 and CDR2, per the germline V gene (reference sequence), are WNHNN and SYGVQD. Cut back by 0 bases and 5 bases, the V and J ends lie 14 bases apart. The immunoSEQ Assay, a bias-controlled multiplex PCR, was used to amplify TCRbeta CDR3 regions from genomic DNA. The original pipeline was this. The number of nucleated cells in each sample was estimated from the amplification of reference gene primers within the assay. To quantify the absolute abundance of each unique TCRbeta CDR3 rearrangement, sequence reads were collapsed and filtered. For each sample, productive Simpson clonality was calculated as the square root of Simpson's diversity index across productive rearrangements. Entries here come from immuneACCESS through TCRdb and include only in-frame sequences with V and J called. Some clones fail to appear in such tables; in the studies checked, an unresolved V gene covers under half of the shortfall, and the cause of the remainder is unknown. V and J calls and clone size follow that table, whereas D and trimming were derived from the DNA. Here the sample has about 200,000 clones; 83% occur a single time. Jointly, the top ten make up around 2.3% of the sample.

Whole blood was collected in K2EDTA tubes by collaborating institutions according to the institutions' own protocols. For TCRbeta analysis, collaborator samples were shipped as frozen whole blood, as isolated PBMCs, or as DNA extracted from either sample type. Details on this clone: Its antigen is not yet known. No base quality information exists; no much larger clone differs at one position.

This chain joins TRBV10-1 to TRBJ2-7, with a tentative D gene TRBD2 over 6 matching bases. The TCR was taken from a woman in her thirties or forties with active or convalescent COVID-19. The sequenced sample was peripheral blood. The DNA is TGCGCCAGCAGTGAGTCGATTTTCAGGGAGGACGAGCAGTACTTC. This encodes CASSESIFREDEQYF.